The T cell receptor (beta chain) under discussion was sequenced for a study of CD8 T cells in ankylosing spondylitis. Notes on the study in general: Prior work had noted some motif variants in reactive arthritis blood and synovial fluid.

In regard to this clonotype: Antigen unknown.

TCRdb reprocessed the 5' RACE reads via MiXCR and lists one record per CDR3 protein. The data contain approximately 200,000 distinct CDR3 sequences, around 13% of them seen just once; the ten biggest clones take up approximately 10%. The CDR3 runs 13 residues. Trimming removed 5 bases at V and 4 bases at J, with 11 bases between. Germline CDR1 and CDR2: SGHAT and FQNNGV. The origin of this receptor is a female donor with ankylosing spondylitis or in good health (not recorded which). The chain carries TRBV11-2 and TRBJ1-1; possibly TRBD1 for D (5 bases). The source material was blood, either unsorted or a sorted T cell fraction (not recorded which). The CDR3 nucleotides are TGTGCCAGCAGCCCAGGGTTTTCCACTGAAGCTTTCTTT. Protein product: CASSPGFSTEAFF.